This T cell receptor (beta chain) derives from a study of blood T cell repertoires in COVID-19. For the study at large: Italy, Spain and the United States were the sources of the convalescent and acute COVID-19 samples. PBMCs, B-cell-depleted T cells, or T cells provided the cDNA or gDNA that made up the material.

Study processing details: From reference gene primer amplification, estimates of nucleated cell counts were derived. Profiling relied on immunoSEQ multiplex PCR, and the TCRdb table lists in-frame clones only, not all of them. For V, J and clone size, that table is used; D and trimming come from the DNA. The sample carries 55,000 to 75,000 clones, around 87% recorded once. Germline CDR1 and CDR2: SGDLS and YYNGEE. The CDR3 totals 15 residues. V was shortened by 3 bases and J by 1 base, with 13 bases between the two germline ends. The chain employs TRBV9 and TRBJ1-2; D is perhaps TRBD1 (5 bases). The TCR comes from a human donor in a cohort sampled during active COVID-19. Sequenced sample: peripheral blood. CDR3 amino acids: CASSARDWLNYGYTF. The CDR3, as DNA: TGTGCCAGCAGCGCCCGGGACTGGCTTAACTATGGCTACACCTTC.